These 25 T cell receptor beta chains were sequenced from one sample in a study of stem cell transplantation in POMP-related autoinflammatory disease. TCRdb keeps only in-frame clones here, not all; method: immunoSEQ multiplex PCR. The sample lists tens of thousands of clones, approximately 78% occurring once. This material consisted of CD4+ T cells from PBMCs, taken before stem cell transplantation. Receptor source: a human donor with POMP-related autoinflammation and immune dysregulation (PRAID).

This clone was found a few times. The rearrangement joins TRBV6-5 to TRBJ1-2; the match to TRBD1 covers 7 bases. This CDR3 region has 14 residues. Germline V gives CDR1 MNHEY, CDR2 SVGAGI. V lost 2 bases to trimming and J lost 7 bases; unmatched junction nucleotides: 7. CDR3 DNA sequence: TGTGCCAGCAGTTACACAGGGGTTTTGGCTGGCTACACCTTC. Translation: CASSYTGVLAGYTF.

The rearrangement uses TRBV27 and TRBJ1-5, with D maybe TRBD1 (6 bases). The germline CDR1 and CDR2 sequences are MNHEY and SMNVEV (reference sequence). The CDR3 runs to 15 residues. V shed 4 bases and J shed 0 bases, with 10 bases lying between them. The CDR3 sequence: CASSSSGVSNQPQHF. CDR3 bases: TGTGCCAGCAGTTCCTCAGGGGTTAGCAATCAGCCCCAGCATTTT.

This chain joins TRBV18 and TRBJ1-2; D remains unclear. The CDR3 loop spans 11 amino acids. Deletions cut 1 base from V and 6 bases from J, with 3 bases between. Looked up from germline, CDR1 is KGHSH and CDR2 is LQKENI. CDR3 nucleotide sequence: TGTGCCAGCTCACCACAGGATGGCTACACCTTC. It yields the protein CASSPQDGYTF.

The chain carries TRBV6-4 and TRBJ2-5, with D unclear. Germline V gene lookup returns CDR1 MRHNA and CDR2 SNTAGT. The CDR3 is 14 residues long. The V gene lost 8 bases and the J gene lost 4 bases, with 17 bases spanning the gap. CDR3 loop: CASPFGSRAETQYF. CDR3 bases: TGTGCCAGCCCCTTTGGATCTCGGGCAGAGACCCAGTACTTC.

V usage is TRBV5-1 and J usage is TRBJ1-1, with a tentative D call TRBD1 (6 bases). V was clipped by 3 bases and J by 3 bases, with 9 bases between them. The CDR3 is 13 amino acids. Looked up from germline, CDR1 is SGHRS and CDR2 is YFSETQ. The CDR3: CASSSGTYTEAFF. The CDR3 DNA reads TGCGCCAGCAGCTCAGGGACATACACTGAAGCTTTCTTT.

This chain connects TRBV5-1 to TRBJ2-7; 8 bases fit TRBD1. CDR3 length: 15 residues. Germline V gives CDR1 SGHRS, CDR2 YFSETQ. After removal of 2 bases from V and 0 bases from J, the junction contained 4 bases not matched to a gene. CDR3: CASSFLGQGSYEQYF. CDR3 coding DNA: TGCGCCAGCAGCTTTCTAGGACAGGGCTCCTACGAGCAGTACTTC. The full variable domain, rest sourced from reference TRBV5-1 and TRBJ2-7, is KAGVTQTPRYLIKTRGQQVTLSCSPISGHRSVSWYQQTPGQGLQFLFEYFSETQRNKGNFPGRFSGRQFSNSRSEMNVSTLELGDSALYLCASSFLGQGSYEQYFGPGTRLTVT.

This rearrangement joins TRBV27 to TRBJ1-1; 8 bases are shared with TRBD1. V trimming: 5 bases; J trimming: 8 bases; junction bases outside the gene matches: 13. This CDR3 is 15 amino acids long. CDR1 and CDR2 from the germline V gene are MNHEY and SMNVEV (reference sequence). For the CDR3, the DNA is TGTGCCAGCAGTAGATCTCCTACAGGGGGGGTGGAAGCTTTCTTT. Translated: CASSRSPTGGVEAFF.

The chain links TRBV28 to TRBJ1-2; TRBD1 might be the D (5 bases). Germline V gene sequence: CDR1 MDHEN, CDR2 SYDVKM. Trimming took off 7 bases at V and 6 bases at J, with 21 bases between the two ends. This CDR3 comprises 15 residues. The CDR3 DNA is TGTGCCAGCACCTCTCCGGCGGCGGGGGAAAATGGCTACACCTTC. Residues: CASTSPAAGENGYTF.

CDR3 sequence (DNA): TGTGCCAGCTCACCGTGGGGCGCGAGTACCTACGAGCAGTACTTC. Translation: CASSPWGASTYEQYF. The chain couples TRBV18 to TRBJ2-7, with D perhaps TRBD1 (5 bases). The CDR3 has 15 residues. With 3 bases removed from V and 2 bases from J, the gap between germline ends came to 14 bases. Germline assignment: CDR1 KGHSH and CDR2 LQKENI.

The V call is TRBV5-6, the J call TRBJ2-1; D is unclear. Per the germline V gene, CDR1 is SGHDT and CDR2 is YYEEEE. The CDR3 runs to 13 residues. Trimming took off 0 bases at V and 8 bases at J, with 9 bases between the two ends. CDR3 in DNA: TGTGCCAGCAGCTTGGCAGTTGGGGATGAGCAGTTCTTC. Encoded protein: CASSLAVGDEQFF.

The table lists this clone with a count of one. The V and J genes are TRBV5-1 and TRBJ2-5; D perhaps matches TRBD2 (6 bases). CDR1 SGHRS and CDR2 YFSETQ come from the germline V gene. Trimming took off 5 bases at V and 0 bases at J, with 14 bases between the two ends. The length of the CDR3 is 15 residues. DNA for the CDR3: TGCGCCAGCAGTGGCGGGACTCAGTACCAAGAGACCCAGTACTTC. Translated: CASSGGTQYQETQYF.

This clone has a handful of counts. The V gene is TRBV15, the J gene TRBJ1-4; D call uncertain. Germline loops: CDR1 LNHNV, CDR2 YYDKDF (reference sequence). The CDR3 sequence is 15 residues long. V was shortened by 5 bases and J by 2 bases, with 12 bases between the two germline ends. The CDR3 is CATSPYKGTNEKLFF. The CDR3 nucleotides are TGTGCCACCAGCCCCTATAAGGGTACTAATGAAAAACTGTTTTTT. The whole variable domain, remainder taken from reference TRBV15 and TRBJ1-4, is DAMVIQNPRYQVTQFGKPVTLSCSQTLNHNVMYWYQQKSSQAPKLLFHYYDKDFNNEADTPDNFQSRRPNTSFCFLDIRSPGLGDTAMYLCATSPYKGTNEKLFFGSGTQLSVL.

The chain has TRBV18 and TRBJ2-1, with TRBD2 identical over 12 bases. Germline CDR1 is KGHSH and CDR2 is LQKENI. This CDR3 is 15 amino acids long. J lost 3 bases, V lost 6 bases, and 3 bases had no gene match. In DNA, the CDR3 is TGTGCCAGCTCCCGGACTAGCGGGGACTACAATGAGCAGTTCTTC. Encoded protein: CASSRTSGDYNEQFF. The whole variable domain, filled in from reference TRBV18 and TRBJ2-1, reads NAGVMQNPRHLVRRRGQEARLRCSPMKGHSHVYWYRQLPEEGLKFMVYLQKENIIDESGMPKERFSAEFPKEGPSILRIQQVVRGDSAAYFCASSRTSGDYNEQFFGPGTRLTVL.

This sequence joins TRBV5-6 and TRBJ2-3; 8 nucleotides agree with TRBD2. Germline trimming cut 4 bases from V and 3 bases from J; bases unmatched to any gene: 4. CDR1 and CDR2 from the germline V gene are SGHDT and YYEEEE. The CDR3 loop spans 14 amino acids. The CDR3 is CASSLPGGTDTQYF. The CDR3 DNA follows: TGTGCCAGCAGCCTTCCGGGAGGGACAGATACGCAGTATTTT.

The rearrangement uses TRBV6-6 and TRBJ1-2; no reliable D call. Germline CDR1 and CDR2: MNHNY and SVGAGI (reference sequence). Trimming took 7 bases from V and 4 from J, leaving 4 bases between them. The CDR3 covers 10 residues. CDR3: CASKGYGYTF. Here the CDR3 DNA reads TGTGCCAGCAAAGGCTATGGCTACACCTTC.

V is TRBV4-1 and J is TRBJ2-1; 12 bases line up with TRBD2. With V trimmed by 1 base and J by 3 bases, 13 bases remained unmatched. The CDR3 is 20 residues long. Germline V lookup: CDR1 MGHRA, CDR2 YSYEKL. The CDR3 sequence: CASSQVPPTLAGGHYNEQFF. CDR3 sequence (DNA): TGCGCCAGCAGCCAAGTTCCACCGACTCTAGCGGGAGGGCACTACAATGAGCAGTTCTTC.

This clone showed up just a few times. The CDR3 loop reads CASSLVVLRYNSPLHF. CDR3 bases: TGCGCCAGCAGCTTGGTGGTCTTGAGGTATAATTCACCCCTCCACTTT. The chain is built from TRBV5-1 and TRBJ1-6; no clear D. This CDR3 comprises 16 residues. V was clipped by 0 bases and J by 4 bases, with 11 bases between them. Germline V lookup: CDR1 SGHRS, CDR2 YFSETQ.

The chain uses TRBV11-2 and TRBJ2-1, with 8 nucleotides matching TRBD2. The CDR3 has 16 amino acids. The V gene's germline CDR1 is SGHAT and CDR2 FQNNGV. The trim removed 1 base at V and 8 bases at J, leaving 10 bases unmatched. CDR3 sequence (DNA): TGTGCCAGCAGCTTAGTAAGGGGAGCGGGAGCACATGAGCAGTTCTTC. As protein: CASSLVRGAGAHEQFF.

The rearrangement links TRBV7-9 to TRBJ2-7; 7 nucleotides match TRBD1. The ends lost 5 bases at V and 11 bases at J; junction bases unmatched: 6. The CDR3 has 11 amino acids. Germline V gene sequence: CDR1 SEHNR, CDR2 FQNEAQ (reference sequence). The CDR3 DNA reads as TGTGCCAGCAGCACTGACAGGGAGAAGTACTTC. Encoded protein: CASSTDREKYF. The full variable domain, completed using reference TRBV7-9 and TRBJ2-7, is DTGVSQNPRHKITKRGQNVTFRCDPISEHNRLYWYRQTLGQGPEFLTYFQNEAQLEKSRLLSDRFSAERPKGSFSTLEIQRTEQGDSAMYLCASSTDREKYFGPGTRLTVT.

A few counts support this clone. The chain couples TRBV6-5 to TRBJ1-2; D possibly corresponds to TRBD1 (6 bases). Per the germline V gene, CDR1 is MNHEY and CDR2 is SVGAGI. The CDR3 is 14 residues long. Trimming cost V 6 bases and J 4 bases, with 15 bases left between them. The CDR3 loop is CASSQAGGGYGYTF. The CDR3 DNA sequence: TGTGCCAGCAGCCAAGCGGGGGGCGGCTATGGCTACACCTTC.

J is TRBJ2-3 and V is TRBV7-9; the D gene could be TRBD1 or TRBD2 (5 bases each). This CDR3 is 14 amino acids long. Trimming removed 3 bases at V and 0 bases at J, with 7 bases between. Germline lookup yields CDR1 SEHNR and CDR2 FQNEAQ (reference sequence). CDR3 protein: CASSLGVSTDTQYF. The CDR3 DNA sequence: TGTGCCAGCAGCTTGGGGGTTAGCACAGATACGCAGTATTTT.

This clone has a single count. CDR3: CASSLEGDTQYF. CDR3 coding DNA: TGCGCCAGCAGCTTGGAGGGGGATACGCAGTATTTT. The chain is built from TRBV5-1 and TRBJ2-3; a possible D gene is TRBD1 (5 bases). CDR1 is SGHRS and CDR2 is YFSETQ in the germline V gene. The V and J ends lost 0 bases and 6 bases respectively, with 5 bases between them. This CDR3 region has 12 residues.

This chain links TRBV5-1 with TRBJ2-1; 9 positions agree with TRBD1. The CDR3 has 15 amino acids. V gave up 0 bases and J gave up 7 bases; unmatched junction bases: 5. Germline V gene lookup returns CDR1 SGHRS and CDR2 YFSETQ. CDR3 in amino acids: CASSLEGQGLNEQFF. The CDR3, as DNA: TGCGCCAGCAGCTTGGAGGGACAGGGCTTAAATGAGCAGTTCTTC.

The V and J genes are TRBV6-5 and TRBJ1-2; no clear D gene. In germline, CDR1 is MNHEY, CDR2 SVGAGI. Trimming shortened V by 2 bases and J by 5 bases, and 9 bases separated the two germline ends. CDR3 length: 13 amino acids. The CDR3 here is CASSYGVGYGYTF. The CDR3, as DNA: TGTGCCAGCAGTTACGGGGTAGGGTATGGCTACACCTTC.

The V gene is TRBV2, the J gene TRBJ1-4; possible D gene TRBD1, 5 bases. Trimming left V 3 bases short and J 8 bases short, with 16 bases between. Per germline, CDR1 SNHLY and CDR2 FYNNEI. The CDR3 is 15 amino acids. The CDR3 here is CASSEAAAGGEKLFF. The CDR3 coding sequence is TGTGCCAGCAGTGAGGCGGCAGCCGGGGGGGAAAAACTGTTTTTT.